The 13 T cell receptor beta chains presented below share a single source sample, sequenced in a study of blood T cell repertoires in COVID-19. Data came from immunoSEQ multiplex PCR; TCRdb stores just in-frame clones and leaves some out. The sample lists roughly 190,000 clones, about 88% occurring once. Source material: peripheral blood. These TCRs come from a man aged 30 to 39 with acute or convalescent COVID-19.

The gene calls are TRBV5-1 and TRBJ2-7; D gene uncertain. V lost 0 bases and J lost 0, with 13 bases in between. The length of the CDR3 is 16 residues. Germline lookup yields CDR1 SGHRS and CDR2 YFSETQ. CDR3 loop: CASSLATVSSSYEQYF. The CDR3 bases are TGCGCCAGCAGCTTGGCGACTGTCTCGAGCTCCTACGAGCAGTACTTC.

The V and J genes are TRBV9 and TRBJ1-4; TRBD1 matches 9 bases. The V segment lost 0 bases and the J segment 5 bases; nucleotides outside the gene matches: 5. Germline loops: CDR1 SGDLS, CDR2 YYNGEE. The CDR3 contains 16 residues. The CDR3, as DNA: TGTGCCAGCAGCGTAGGATTGGACAGGGGAAATGAAAAACTGTTTTTT. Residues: CASSVGLDRGNEKLFF.

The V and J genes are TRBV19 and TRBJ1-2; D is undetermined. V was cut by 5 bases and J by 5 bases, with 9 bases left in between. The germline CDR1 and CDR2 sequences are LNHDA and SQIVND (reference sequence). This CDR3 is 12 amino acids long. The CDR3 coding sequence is TGTGCCAGTAGTCCCGTCCGTTATGGCTACACCTTC. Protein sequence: CASSPVRYGYTF.

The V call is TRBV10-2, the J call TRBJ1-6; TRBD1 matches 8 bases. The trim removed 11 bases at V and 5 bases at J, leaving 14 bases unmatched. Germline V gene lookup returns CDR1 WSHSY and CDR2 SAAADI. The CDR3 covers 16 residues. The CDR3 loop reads CAASETGVPDNSPLHF. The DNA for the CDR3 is TGCGCCGCTTCCGAGACAGGGGTTCCGGATAATTCACCCCTCCACTTT.

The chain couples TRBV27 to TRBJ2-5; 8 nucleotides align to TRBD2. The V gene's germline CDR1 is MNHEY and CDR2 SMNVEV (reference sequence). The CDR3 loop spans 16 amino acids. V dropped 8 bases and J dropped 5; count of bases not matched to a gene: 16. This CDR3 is CASELTGRAREETQYF. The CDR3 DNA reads TGTGCCAGCGAGTTGACCGGGAGGGCCAGGGAGGAGACCCAGTACTTC.

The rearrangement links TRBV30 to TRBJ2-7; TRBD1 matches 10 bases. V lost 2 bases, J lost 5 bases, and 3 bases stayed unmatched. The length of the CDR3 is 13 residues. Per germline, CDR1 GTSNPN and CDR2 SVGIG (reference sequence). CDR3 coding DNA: TGTGCCTGGAGTCCCGGGACAGGGGACGAGCAGTACTTC. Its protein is CAWSPGTGDEQYF.

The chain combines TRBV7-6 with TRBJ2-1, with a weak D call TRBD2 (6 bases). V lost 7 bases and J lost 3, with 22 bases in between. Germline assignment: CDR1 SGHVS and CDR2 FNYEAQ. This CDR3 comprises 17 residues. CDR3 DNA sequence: TGTGCCAGCACTCCTGTTTGGGCGGGATCGGGCTACAATGAGCAGTTCTTC. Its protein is CASTPVWAGSGYNEQFF.

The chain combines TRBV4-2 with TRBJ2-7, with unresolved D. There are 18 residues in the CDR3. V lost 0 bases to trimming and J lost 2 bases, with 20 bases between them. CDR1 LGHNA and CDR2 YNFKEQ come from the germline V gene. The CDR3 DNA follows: TGTGCCAGCAGCCAAGAAATGAGCGCCCGGTGGTTAACCTACGAGCAGTACTTC. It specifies CASSQEMSARWLTYEQYF.

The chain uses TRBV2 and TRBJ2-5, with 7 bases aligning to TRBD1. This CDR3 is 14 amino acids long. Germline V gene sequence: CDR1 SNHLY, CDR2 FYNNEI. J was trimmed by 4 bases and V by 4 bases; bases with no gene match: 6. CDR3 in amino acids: CASSVRDSGETQYF. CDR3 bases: TGTGCCAGCAGTGTACGGGACAGCGGAGAGACCCAGTACTTC.

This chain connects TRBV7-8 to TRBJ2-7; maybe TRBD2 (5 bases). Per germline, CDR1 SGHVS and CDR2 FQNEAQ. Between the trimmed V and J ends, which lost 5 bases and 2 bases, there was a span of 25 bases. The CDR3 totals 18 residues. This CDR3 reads CASSRIKSEANVAYEQYF. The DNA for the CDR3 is TGTGCCAGCAGCCGCATTAAGTCGGAGGCCAACGTAGCCTACGAGCAGTACTTC.

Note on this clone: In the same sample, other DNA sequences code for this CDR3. CDR3 in amino acids: CASSQRGQGGTGELFF. CDR3 DNA: TGTGCCAGCAGCCAGCGGGGACAGGGGGGGACCGGGGAGCTGTTTTTT. The rearrangement joins TRBV3-1 (or the pseudogene TRBV3-2) to TRBJ2-2; TRBD1 matches at 11 bases. CDR1 LGHDT and CDR2 YNNKEL come from the germline V gene (reference sequence). The V gene end was trimmed by 3 bases and the J gene end by 5 bases; junction bases not matched to a gene: 5. CDR3 size: 16 residues.

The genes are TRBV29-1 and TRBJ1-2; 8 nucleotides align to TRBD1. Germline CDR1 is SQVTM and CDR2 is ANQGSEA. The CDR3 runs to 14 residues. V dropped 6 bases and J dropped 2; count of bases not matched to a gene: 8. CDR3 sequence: CSVADRGGNYGYTF. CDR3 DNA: TGCAGCGTCGCAGACAGGGGAGGGAACTATGGCTACACCTTC.

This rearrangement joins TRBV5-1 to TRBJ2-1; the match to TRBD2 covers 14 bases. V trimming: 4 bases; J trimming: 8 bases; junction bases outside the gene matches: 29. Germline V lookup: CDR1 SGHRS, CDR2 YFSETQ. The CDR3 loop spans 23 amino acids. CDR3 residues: CASSLESRQPGLAGDRDGYEQFF. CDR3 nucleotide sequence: TGCGCCAGCAGCCTGGAGTCGCGGCAACCGGGACTAGCGGGAGACCGGGACGGTTATGAGCAGTTCTTC.